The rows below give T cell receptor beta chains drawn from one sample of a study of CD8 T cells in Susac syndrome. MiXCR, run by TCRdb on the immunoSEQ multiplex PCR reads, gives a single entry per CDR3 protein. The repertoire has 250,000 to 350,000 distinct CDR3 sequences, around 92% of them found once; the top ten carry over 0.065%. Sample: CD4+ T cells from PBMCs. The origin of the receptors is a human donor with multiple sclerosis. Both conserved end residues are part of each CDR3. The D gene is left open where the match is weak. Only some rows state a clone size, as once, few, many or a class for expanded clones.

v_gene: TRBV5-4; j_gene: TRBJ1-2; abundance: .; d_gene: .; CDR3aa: CASSRLDFDYGYTF; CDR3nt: TGTGCCAGCAGCCGCCTCGACTTTGATTATGGCTACACCTTC
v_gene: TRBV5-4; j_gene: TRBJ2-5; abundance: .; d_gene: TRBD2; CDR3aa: CASSLALAGARETQYF; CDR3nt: TGTGCCAGCAGCTTGGCATTAGCGGGGGCCCGGGAGACCCAGTACTTC
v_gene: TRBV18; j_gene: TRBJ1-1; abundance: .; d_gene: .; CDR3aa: CASSGGGMNTEAFF; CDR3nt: TGTGCCAGCTCTGGGGGGGGAATGAACACTGAAGCTTTCTTT
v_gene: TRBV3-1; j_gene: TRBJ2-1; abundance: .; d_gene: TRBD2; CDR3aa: CASSQVLAGLNEQFF; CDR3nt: TGTGCCAGCAGCCAAGTACTAGCGGGACTCAATGAGCAGTTCTTC
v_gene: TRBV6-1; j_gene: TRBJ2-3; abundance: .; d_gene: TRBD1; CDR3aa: CASRRTGDLDTQYF; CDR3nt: TGTGCCAGCAGGAGGACAGGGGATCTTGATACGCAGTATTTT
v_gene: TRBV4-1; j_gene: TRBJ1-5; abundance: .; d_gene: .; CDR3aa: CASSDAGRNQPQHF; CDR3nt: TGCGCCAGCAGCGACGCAGGGCGAAATCAGCCCCAGCATTTT
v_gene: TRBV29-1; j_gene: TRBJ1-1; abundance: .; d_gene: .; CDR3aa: CSVVQVEAFF; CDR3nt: TGCAGCGTTGTACAGGTTGAAGCTTTCTTT
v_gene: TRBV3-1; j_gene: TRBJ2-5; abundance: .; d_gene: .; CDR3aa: CASSHHSQETQYF; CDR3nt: TGTGCCAGCAGCCATCACTCCCAAGAGACCCAGTACTTC
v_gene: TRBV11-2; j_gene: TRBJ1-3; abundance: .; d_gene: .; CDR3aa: CASSPLEETSSGNTIYF; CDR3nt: TGTGCCAGCAGCCCGCTGGAGGAAACGTCCTCTGGAAACACCATATATTTT
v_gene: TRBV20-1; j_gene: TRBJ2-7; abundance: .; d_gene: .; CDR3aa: CSASRGVNRLPSSYEQYF; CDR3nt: TGCAGTGCCTCGCGCGGGGTCAACCGATTACCGAGCTCCTACGAGCAGTACTTC
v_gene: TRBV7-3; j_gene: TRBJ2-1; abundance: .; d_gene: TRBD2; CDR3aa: CASSPSGTNEQFF; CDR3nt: TGTGCCAGCAGCCCTAGCGGGACGAATGAGCAGTTCTTC
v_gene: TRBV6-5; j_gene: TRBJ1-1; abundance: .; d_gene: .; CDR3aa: CASSYWGAMNTEAFF; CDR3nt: TGTGCCAGCAGTTACTGGGGGGCGATGAACACTGAAGCTTTCTTT
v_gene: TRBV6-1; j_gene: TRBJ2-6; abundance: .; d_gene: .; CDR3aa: CASRTSRTGVRSGANVLTF; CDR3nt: TGTGCCAGCAGAACCTCGCGGACGGGGGTGCGCTCTGGGGCCAACGTCCTGACTTTC
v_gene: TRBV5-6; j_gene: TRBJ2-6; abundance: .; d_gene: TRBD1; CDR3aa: CASSQVGQGAPWANVLTF; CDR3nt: TGTGCCAGCAGCCAAGTGGGACAGGGGGCCCCCTGGGCCAACGTCCTGACTTTC
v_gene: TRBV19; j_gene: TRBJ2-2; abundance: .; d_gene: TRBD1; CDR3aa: CASRIPGQGRTGELFF; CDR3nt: TGTGCCAGTAGGATTCCGGGACAGGGAAGAACCGGGGAGCTGTTTTTT
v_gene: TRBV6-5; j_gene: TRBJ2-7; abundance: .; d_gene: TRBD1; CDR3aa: CASSYQGTGPYEQYF; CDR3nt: TGTGCCAGCAGTTACCAGGGGACAGGGCCCTACGAGCAGTACTTC
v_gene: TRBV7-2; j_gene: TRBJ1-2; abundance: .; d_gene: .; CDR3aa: CASSSGARTTGYGYTF; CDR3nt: TGTGCCAGCAGCTCTGGCGCGCGTACCACTGGGTATGGCTACACCTTC
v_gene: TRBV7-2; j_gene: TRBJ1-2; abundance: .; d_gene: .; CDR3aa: CASSLAGEMGGYTF; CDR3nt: TGTGCCAGCAGCTTAGCGGGAGAAATGGGAGGCTACACCTTC
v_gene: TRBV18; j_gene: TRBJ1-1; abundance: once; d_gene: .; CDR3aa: CASSHGWNTEAFF; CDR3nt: TGTGCCAGCTCACACGGATGGAACACTGAAGCTTTCTTT
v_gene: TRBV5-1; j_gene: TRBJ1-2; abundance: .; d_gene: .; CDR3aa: CASSLTGTYGYTF; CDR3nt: TGCGCCAGCAGCTTAACCGGGACGTATGGCTACACCTTC
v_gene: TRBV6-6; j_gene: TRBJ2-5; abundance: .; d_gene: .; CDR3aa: CASSYTRRETQYF; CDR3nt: TGTGCCAGCAGTTACACTCGGAGGGAGACCCAGTACTTC
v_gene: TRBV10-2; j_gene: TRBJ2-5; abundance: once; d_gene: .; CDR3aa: CATRHRQETQYF; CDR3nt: TGCGCCACGCGACACCGACAAGAGACCCAGTACTTC
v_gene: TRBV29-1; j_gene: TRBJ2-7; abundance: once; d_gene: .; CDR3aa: CSASLAHEQYF; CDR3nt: TGCAGCGCCTCCCTAGCGCACGAGCAGTACTTC
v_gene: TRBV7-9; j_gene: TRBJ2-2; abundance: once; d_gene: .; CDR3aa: CASSLSGVNTGELFF; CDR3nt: TGTGCCAGCAGCTTATCGGGGGTGAACACCGGGGAGCTGTTTTTT
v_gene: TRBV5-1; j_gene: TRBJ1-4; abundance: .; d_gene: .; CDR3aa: CASSPVGGAERLFF; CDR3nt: TGCGCCAGCAGCCCGGTTGGGGGCGCGGAAAGACTGTTTTTT
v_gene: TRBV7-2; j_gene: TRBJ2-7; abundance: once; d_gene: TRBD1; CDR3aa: CASSLAGSPGTGGLGEQYF; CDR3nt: TGTGCCAGCAGCTTAGCGGGATCCCCCGGGACAGGGGGCTTGGGCGAGCAGTACTTC
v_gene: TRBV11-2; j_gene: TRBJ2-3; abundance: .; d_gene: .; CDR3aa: CASSLGRAAYTQYF; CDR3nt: TGTGCCAGCAGCTTAGGTAGGGCAGCATATACGCAGTATTTT
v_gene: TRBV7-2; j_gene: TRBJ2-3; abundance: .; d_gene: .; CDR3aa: CASSLALRRDTQYF; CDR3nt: TGTGCCAGCAGCTTAGCCCTCCGTCGGGATACGCAGTATTTT
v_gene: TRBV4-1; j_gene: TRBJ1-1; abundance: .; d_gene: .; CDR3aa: CASSQEYADRAFF; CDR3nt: TGCGCCAGCAGCCAAGAATATGCGGACAGAGCTTTCTTT
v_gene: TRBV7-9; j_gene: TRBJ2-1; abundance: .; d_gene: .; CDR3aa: CASSRYFETAGNSYNEQFF; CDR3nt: TGTGCCAGCAGCCGATACTTTGAGACAGCAGGTAATTCCTACAATGAGCAGTTCTTC
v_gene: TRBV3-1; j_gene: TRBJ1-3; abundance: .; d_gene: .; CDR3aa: CASSQGWNRNTIYF; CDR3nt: TGTGCCAGCAGCCAAGGATGGAACCGAAACACCATATATTTT
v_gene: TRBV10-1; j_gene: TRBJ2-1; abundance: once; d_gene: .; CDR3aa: CASSEGGTGIRNNEQFF; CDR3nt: TGCGCCAGCAGTGAAGGTGGGACGGGGATAAGAAACAATGAGCAGTTCTTC
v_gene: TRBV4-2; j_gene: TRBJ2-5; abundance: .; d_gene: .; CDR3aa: CASSLAGSSPEETQYF; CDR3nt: TGTGCCAGCAGCCTCGCGGGATCCTCACCCGAAGAGACCCAGTACTTC
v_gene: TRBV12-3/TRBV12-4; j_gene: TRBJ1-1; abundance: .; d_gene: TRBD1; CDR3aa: CASRVTGGPRAFF; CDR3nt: TGTGCCAGCAGGGTAACAGGGGGTCCCCGGGCTTTCTTT
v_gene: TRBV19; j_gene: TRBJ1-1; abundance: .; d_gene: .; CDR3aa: CASSDRQSMNTEAFF; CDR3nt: TGTGCCAGTAGTGACCGACAGTCCATGAACACTGAAGCTTTCTTT
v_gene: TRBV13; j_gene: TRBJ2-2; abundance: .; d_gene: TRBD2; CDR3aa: CASSLEAGVNTGELFF; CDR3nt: TGTGCCAGCAGCTTAGAAGCGGGAGTTAACACCGGGGAGCTGTTTTTT
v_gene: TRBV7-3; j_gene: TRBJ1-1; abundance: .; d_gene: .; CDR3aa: CASSLRAGFGAEAFF; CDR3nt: TGTGCCAGCAGCTTAAGGGCGGGGTTCGGGGCTGAAGCTTTCTTT
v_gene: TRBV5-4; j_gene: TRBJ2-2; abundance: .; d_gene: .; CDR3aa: CASSLSAVTGELFF; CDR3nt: TGTGCCAGCAGCTTATCCGCCGTTACCGGGGAGCTGTTTTTT
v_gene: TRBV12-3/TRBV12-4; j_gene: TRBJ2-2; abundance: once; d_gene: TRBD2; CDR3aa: CASITSGRLRVGELFF; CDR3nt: TGTGCCAGCATCACTAGCGGGAGGCTACGGGTGGGGGAGCTGTTTTTT
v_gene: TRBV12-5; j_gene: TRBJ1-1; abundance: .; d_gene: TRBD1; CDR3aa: CASGPGQAPYAFF; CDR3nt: TGTGCTAGTGGGCCGGGACAGGCCCCATATGCTTTCTTT
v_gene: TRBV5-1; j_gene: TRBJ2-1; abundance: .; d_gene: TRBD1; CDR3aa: CASSTTTGSYNEQFF; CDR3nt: TGCGCCAGCTCTACAACGACAGGGTCCTACAATGAGCAGTTCTTC
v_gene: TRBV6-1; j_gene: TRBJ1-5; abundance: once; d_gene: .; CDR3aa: CASRPSPGPQPQHF; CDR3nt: TGTGCCAGCAGACCCTCCCCGGGGCCTCAGCCCCAGCATTTT
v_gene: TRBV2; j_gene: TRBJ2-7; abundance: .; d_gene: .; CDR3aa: CASSEGGEASYEQYF; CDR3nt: TGTGCCAGCAGTGAGGGCGGGGAGGCGTCCTACGAGCAGTACTTC
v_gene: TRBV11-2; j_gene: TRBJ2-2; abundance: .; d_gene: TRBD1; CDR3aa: CASSLGGTGSAFVPAANTGELFF; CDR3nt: TGTGCCAGCAGCTTAGGTGGGACAGGTTCCGCCTTCGTCCCGGCCGCGAACACCGGGGAGCTGTTTTTT
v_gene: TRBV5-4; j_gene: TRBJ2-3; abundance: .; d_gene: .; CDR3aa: CASSLAATDTQYF; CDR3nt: TGTGCCAGCAGCTTGGCAGCCACAGATACGCAGTATTTT
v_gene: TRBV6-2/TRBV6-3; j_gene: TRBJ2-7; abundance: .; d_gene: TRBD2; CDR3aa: CASSPLAGRSYEQYF; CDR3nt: TGTGCCAGCAGTCCCCTAGCGGGGCGCTCCTACGAGCAGTACTTC
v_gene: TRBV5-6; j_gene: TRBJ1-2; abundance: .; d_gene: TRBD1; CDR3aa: CASSKTGRGYTF; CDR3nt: TGTGCCAGCAGCAAGACAGGGAGAGGCTACACCTTC
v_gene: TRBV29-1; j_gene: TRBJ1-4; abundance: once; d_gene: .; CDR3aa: CSVALANEKLFF; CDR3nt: TGCAGCGTCGCGTTAGCTAATGAAAAACTGTTTTTT
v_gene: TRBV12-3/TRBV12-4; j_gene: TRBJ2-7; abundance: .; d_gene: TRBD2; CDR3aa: CASRSPLAGFYEQYF; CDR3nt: TGTGCCAGCAGGTCCCCACTAGCGGGATTCTACGAGCAGTACTTC
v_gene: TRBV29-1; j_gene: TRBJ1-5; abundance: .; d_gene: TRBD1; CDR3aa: CSVQSTGVNQPQHF; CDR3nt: TGCAGCGTGCAAAGTACAGGGGTAAATCAGCCCCAGCATTTT
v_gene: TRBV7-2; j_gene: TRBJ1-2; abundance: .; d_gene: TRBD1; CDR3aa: CASSLVGTGSGYTF; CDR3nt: TGTGCCAGCAGCTTAGTTGGGACAGGGAGCGGCTACACCTTC
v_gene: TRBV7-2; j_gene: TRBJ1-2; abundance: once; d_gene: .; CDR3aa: CASSPAKGVGGYTF; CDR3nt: TGTGCCAGCAGCCCCGCCAAGGGGGTTGGTGGCTACACCTTC
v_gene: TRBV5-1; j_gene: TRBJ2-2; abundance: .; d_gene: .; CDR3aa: CASSWALSANLNTGELFF; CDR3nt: TGCGCCAGCAGCTGGGCCCTCTCCGCCAATCTCAACACCGGGGAGCTGTTTTTT